The following is a TCR beta chain sequence with its context. The antigen remains undetermined. Germline V gene sequence: CDR1 MNHNY, CDR2 SVGAGI (reference sequence). The CDR3 extends over 16 amino acids. The data stem from a study of CXCR3-negative and CXCR3-positive naive CD8 T cells. Libraries were UMI-labeled 5' RACE TRB cDNA. TCRdb reworked the 5' RACE reads into one entry per CDR3 protein, no DNA. Its clone listing holds around 60,000 distinct CDR3 sequences. General study findings and limits: CXCR3-positive naive cells had TRB CDR3s that were more hydrophobic than CXCR3-negative naive cells had. Naive cells that were CXCR3-negative or CXCR3-positive used TRBV-TRBJ genes alike, while memory cells diverged.

Sequencing was done on a sample of naive CXCR3+ CD8+ T cells from blood. Indicated subset: CD45RO-CCR7+CD27+CD95- naive CD8+ T cells expressing CXCR3 (TNR3+). This TCR derives from a human donor in good health. Some clones in this sample may be carry-over from other donors' samples. The chain combines TRBV6-6 with TRBJ1-3. The CDR3 region is CASVGREAVSGNTIYF.